This T cell receptor beta chain was observed in a study of metastatic and nonmetastatic thyroid tumors. By sample fraction, this clone is medium-sized. What it binds is not known. Notes on the study in general: Reportedly, malignant thyroid tumors had significantly higher TCR beta diversity than benign nodules, in blood and tumor.

TCRdb re-called clones via MiXCR from the PCR reads. The sample has under 45,000 clones, 35% seen once; the top ten hold under 25%. Each patient went into thyroid surgery without having received any treatment. The CDR3 sequence is 14 residues long. V gave up 1 base and J gave up 2 bases, with 9 bases separating them. Germline lookup yields CDR1 SGHAT and CDR2 FQDESV (reference sequence). The V call is TRBV11-1, the J call TRBJ2-7, with D maybe TRBD1 (6 bases). Material for sequencing was tumor tissue. This TCR was sampled from a female donor with papillary thyroid cancer or a benign thyroid nodule (not recorded which). Some clones in this sample may be carry-over from other donors' samples. CDR3 sequence: CASSLEGQTYEQYF. The CDR3 DNA sequence: TGTGCCAGCAGCTTAGAGGGACAAACCTACGAGCAGTACTTC.